This is a list of T cell receptor beta chains from one sample in a study of cytomegalovirus exposure and HLA in healthy donors. Sequencing was performed with immunoSEQ multiplex PCR; in TCRdb, only in-frame clones are kept and a portion is missing. This table holds about 140,000 clones, 75% to 90% found once. Sequenced input: PBMCs. Receptors originate from a female donor in good health and CMV-seronegative. Each CDR3 is given with its conserved first and last residue. D genes are given only for firm matches. The size field is filled for only some rows; it gives once, few, many or a size class.

v_call	d_call	j_call	clone_size	cdr3_aa	cdr3_nt
TRBV10-3	TRBD2	TRBJ2-2	.	CAISEGNGELAKKNTGELFF	TGTGCCATCAGTGAGGGAAACGGGGAACTAGCGAAGAAGAACACCGGGGAGCTGTTTTTT
TRBV28	.	TRBJ1-5	.	CASSATDSRNQPQHF	TGTGCCAGCTCGGCTACAGACAGCCGCAATCAGCCCCAGCATTTT
TRBV7-9	TRBD2	TRBJ2-7	.	CASRDGTSGSYEQYF	TGTGCCAGCAGGGATGGGACTAGCGGGAGTTACGAGCAGTACTTC
TRBV9	TRBD1	TRBJ2-2	few	CASSTDREVTGELFF	TGTGCCAGCAGCACAGACAGGGAAGTCACCGGGGAGCTGTTTTTT
TRBV30	.	TRBJ2-7	.	CAWAQDYISYEQYF	TGTGCCTGGGCCCAGGACTACATCTCCTACGAGCAGTACTTC
TRBV6-1	TRBD2	TRBJ2-5	.	CASSEIRTSGRETQYF	TGTGCCAGCAGTGAAATAAGGACTAGCGGGAGGGAGACCCAGTACTTC
TRBV28	.	TRBJ1-5	.	CASSPRSNQPQHF	TGTGCCAGCAGTCCCCGTAGCAATCAGCCCCAGCATTTT
TRBV7-7	.	TRBJ2-5	few	CASSPQVQETQYF	TGTGCTAGCAGCCCACAGGTTCAAGAGACCCAGTACTTC
TRBV27	.	TRBJ1-4	once	CASSLTRGGAPEKLFF	TGTGCCAGCAGTCTCACGCGAGGCGGGGCTCCGGAAAAACTGTTTTTT
TRBV6-1	.	TRBJ2-7	few	CASIKRLGLSYEQYF	TGTGCCAGTATTAAACGACTGGGACTCTCTTACGAGCAGTACTTC
TRBV9	TRBD1	TRBJ1-1	once	CASSLRPGTGPNTEAFF	TGTGCCAGCAGCCTACGTCCCGGGACAGGGCCGAACACTGAAGCTTTCTTT
TRBV6-6	.	TRBJ2-7	.	CASRNGQLYEQYF	TGTGCCAGCAGAAACGGACAGCTCTACGAGCAGTACTTC
TRBV5-6	.	TRBJ2-3	.	CASRLAGSPGTDTQYF	TGTGCCAGCAGATTGGCTGGGAGTCCCGGCACAGATACGCAGTATTTT
TRBV7-6	.	TRBJ1-1	.	CASSTIRWPPGTEAFF	TGTGCCAGCAGCACCATACGTTGGCCGCCGGGCACTGAAGCTTTCTTT
TRBV2	.	TRBJ2-2	.	CASSQRRDLMNTGELFF	TGTGCCAGCAGTCAGAGGCGGGACCTGATGAACACCGGGGAGCTGTTTTTT
TRBV7-7	.	TRBJ2-1	.	CASSLGFSGVYNEQFF	TGTGCTAGCAGCTTAGGGTTTAGCGGAGTCTACAATGAGCAGTTCTTC
TRBV30	.	TRBJ2-1	.	CAWKRGRGLNEQFF	TGTGCCTGGAAGAGAGGGAGAGGTTTAAATGAGCAGTTCTTC
TRBV5-7	.	TRBJ2-7	.	CASSLARESKDHEQYF	TGTGCCAGCAGCTTGGCTAGGGAGTCCAAGGACCACGAGCAGTACTTC
TRBV9	.	TRBJ2-2	.	CASSFVLDTNTGELFF	TGTGCCAGCAGCTTCGTTTTGGACACGAACACCGGGGAGCTGTTTTTT
TRBV19	.	TRBJ1-1	.	CASSIVSSPTEAFF	TGTGCCAGTAGTATAGTATCTAGTCCCACTGAAGCTTTCTTT
TRBV6-5	TRBD1	TRBJ2-7	.	CASSYDRGPYEQYF	TGTGCCAGCAGTTATGACAGGGGGCCCTACGAGCAGTACTTC
TRBV7-2	.	TRBJ1-5	.	CASSRRPGYNQPQHF	TGTGCCAGCAGCCGACGCCCGGGTTACAATCAGCCCCAGCATTTT
TRBV5-1	.	TRBJ2-3	.	CASNQGRDTQYF	TGCGCCAGCAACCAGGGAAGGGATACGCAGTATTTT
TRBV28	TRBD1	TRBJ1-3	.	CASSLSFVRQGEDTIYF	TGTGCCAGCAGTTTATCTTTTGTTCGACAGGGAGAGGACACCATATATTTT
TRBV6-5	.	TRBJ2-7	.	CASSHRDGVEQYF	TGTGCCAGCAGTCACAGGGATGGTGTCGAGCAGTACTTC
TRBV2	TRBD2	TRBJ2-7	.	CASSVRLAGFRAYEQYF	TGTGCCAGCAGTGTCCGACTAGCGGGATTTCGCGCCTACGAGCAGTACTTC
TRBV5-1	.	TRBJ2-7	.	CASSLAADTYEQYF	TGCGCCAGCAGCTTGGCGGCAGACACCTACGAGCAGTACTTC
TRBV9	.	TRBJ1-1	.	CASSPNAGTDAFF	TGTGCCAGCAGCCCTAACGCAGGGACTGACGCTTTCTTT
TRBV13	TRBD2	TRBJ2-1	.	CASSSSGRAGGEQFF	TGTGCCAGCAGCTCGAGCGGGAGAGCTGGGGGTGAGCAGTTCTTC
TRBV28	.	TRBJ1-5	.	CASSLITGTPSNQPQHF	TGTGCCAGCAGTCTCATAACGGGGACACCTAGCAATCAGCCCCAGCATTTT
TRBV7-6	TRBD1	TRBJ2-5	.	CASSLTGTKETQYF	TGTGCCAGCAGCTTGACAGGGACCAAAGAGACCCAGTACTTC
TRBV4-1	.	TRBJ2-4	.	CASSQDRGGIIAKNIQYF	TGCGCCAGCAGCCAAGACAGGGGCGGAATTATAGCCAAAAACATTCAGTACTTC
TRBV7-2	TRBD1	TRBJ2-7	.	CASSLGGTGPYF	TGTGCCAGCAGCTTAGGGGGGACAGGGCCGTACTTC
TRBV5-1	.	TRBJ2-3	.	CASSLDWSIAQYF	TGCGCCAGCAGCTTGGACTGGAGTATAGCGCAGTATTTT
TRBV28	.	TRBJ2-1	.	CASRDSASYNEQFF	TGTGCCAGCAGAGACAGTGCCTCCTACAATGAGCAGTTCTTC
TRBV19	.	TRBJ1-5	.	CASSAGTSNQPQHF	TGTGCCAGTAGTGCGGGGACGAGCAATCAGCCCCAGCATTTT
TRBV2	.	TRBJ1-2	.	CASSDRAGDYGYTF	TGTGCCAGCAGTGATCGGGCCGGGGACTATGGCTACACCTTC
TRBV4-1	TRBD1	TRBJ1-1	.	CASSQGQGWNTEAFF	TGCGCCAGCAGCCAAGGACAGGGTTGGAACACTGAAGCTTTCTTT
TRBV28	TRBD2	TRBJ2-7	.	CASSRPGLAGDEQYF	TGTGCCAGCAGCCGTCCCGGACTAGCGGGAGACGAGCAGTACTTC
TRBV5-6	.	TRBJ2-3	.	CASSLPFTGRYGDTQYF	TGTGCCAGCAGCTTGCCTTTTACAGGGCGTTATGGGGATACGCAGTATTTT
TRBV18	TRBD2	TRBJ2-1	.	CASSPGTSGRSEQFF	TGTGCCAGCTCACCCGGGACTAGCGGGCGGTCGGAGCAGTTCTTC
TRBV5-8	.	TRBJ1-1	.	CASSLAFKQGPEAFF	TGTGCCAGCAGCTTGGCCTTCAAACAGGGTCCTGAAGCTTTCTTT
TRBV29-1	TRBD1	TRBJ2-7	.	CSVEGRDSNYEQYF	TGCAGCGTTGAAGGCCGGGACAGTAACTACGAGCAGTACTTC